This T cell receptor beta chain is drawn from a study of cytomegalovirus exposure and HLA in healthy donors. Study-level findings and limits: Researchers reported that a few CMV-associated chains were confirmed in vitro as CMV antigen-specific. A list of 150 or so TCR beta chains associated with cytomegalovirus was given.

A note on this clone: The antigen is unknown.

Nominally healthy donors were sampled, though unrecorded immune exposures were likely. V shed 1 base, J shed 7 bases, and the junction held 7 bases outside the gene matches. There are 16 residues in the CDR3. CDR1 is SGHAT, CDR2 FQNNGV, per germline. PCR amplification relied on 60 Vbeta primers (plus 13 Jbeta primers). Repertoires were generated with immunoSEQ multiplex PCR, while TCRdb's copy carries only in-frame clones and drops some. The sample lists approximately 160,000 clones; roughly 80% were seen once. Sequenced: PBMCs. The sequence came from a male donor in good health and CMV-seronegative. The chain couples TRBV11-2 to TRBJ1-5; TRBD1 matches 10 bases. The CDR3 region has the DNA TGTGCCAGCAGCTTAGGAGGGGGGACAGGGGTACAGCCCCAGCATTTT. Translated, it gives CASSLGGGTGVQPQHF.